A single sample is the source of the 5 T cell receptor delta chains below, sequenced in a study of delta chain sequences of gamma delta T cells. TCRdb re-processed the PCR reads using CATT. The table lists thousands of delta-chain clones, 61% of them singletons. Sequencing input: a tumor sample. These receptors all come from a human donor with breast cancer.

This clone was seen only a few times. For this DNA, TCRdb reports the protein of a much larger clone, which diverges at residue 4, most likely from a read error; the protein presented here is translated directly from the DNA. The chain links TRDV2 to TRDJ1; 12 nucleotides align to TRDD3. In germline, CDR1 is GEAIGNYY, CDR2 EKD. CDR3 length: 16 residues. With V trimmed by 6 bases and J by 1 base, 8 bases remained unmatched. CDR3 sequence reads: CACYELLGDTTDKLIF. CDR3 sequence (DNA): TGTGCCTGTTACGAACTACTGGGGGATACCACCGATAAACTCATCTTT.

The V gene is TRDV2, the J gene TRDJ1; 7 bases match TRDD3. The CDR3 is 15 amino acids. The V gene end was trimmed by 3 bases and the J gene end by 12 bases; junction bases not matched to a gene: 18. Germline V CDR1 and CDR2: GEAIGNYY, EKD. CDR3 DNA: TGTGCCTGTGACCCCCTGGGGATAAGCGGGAATAACATCATCTTT. Translation: CACDPLGISGNNIIF.

By frequency in the sample, this clone is medium-sized (0.01 to 0.1%). One base separates it from a far larger clone, so it is likely a read error. Other DNA sequences in this sample translate to the same CDR3. The chain joins TRDV2 to TRDJ1, with 7 nucleotides matching TRDD3. The CDR3 is 15 residues long. Germline CDR1 reads GEAIGNYY; CDR2 reads EKD. CDR3 sequence (DNA): TGTGCCTGTGACCCAGTGGGGGAGGACACTGATAAACTCATCTTT. Protein sequence: CACDPVGEDTDKLIF.

This clone has just a few counts. A read error likely explains this, since a far larger clone differs by one base. The identical CDR3 is also encoded by other nucleotide sequences in the sample. This chain joins TRDV2 and TRDJ1; 9 nucleotides match TRDD3. The germline V gene has CDR1 GEAIGNYY and CDR2 EKD. This CDR3 comprises 16 residues. The V and J ends lost 3 bases and 0 bases, in that order; junction bases with no gene match: 7. DNA of the CDR3: TGTGCCTGTGACGCAATACTGGGGGAGTACACCGATAAACTCATCTTT. Encoded protein: CACDAILGEYTDKLIF.

The rearrangement uses TRDV2 and TRDJ1; D not certain. Germline assignment: CDR1 GEAIGNYY and CDR2 EKD. This CDR3 contains 16 residues. The chain's CDR3 is CSFVAILWLYTDKLIF. Here the CDR3 DNA reads TGTTCCTTTGTCGCAATACTGTGGTTATACACCGATAAACTCATCTTT.